These T cell receptor beta chains were read from a single sample in a study of CD8+ T cells in alopecia areata. Repertoires were generated with immunoSEQ multiplex PCR, while TCRdb's copy carries only in-frame clones and drops some. The sample has tens of thousands of clones, approximately 46% seen once; the top ten hold about a sixth. Sequencing used CD8+ T cells sorted from blood, obtained at week 0. The receptors originated from a human donor with alopecia areata. CDR3s include the opening cysteine and the closing phenylalanine or tryptophan. Fields, in order: V gene, D gene, clone size, J gene, CDR3 DNA, CDR3 protein. The D gene is left open where the match is weak. Size is omitted from some rows. Given values are once, few, many or a class for expanded clones.

>TRBV29-1|TRBD2|few|TRBJ2-1
TGCAGCGTTATAGCGGGAGGGGATGAGCAGTTCTTC
CSVIAGGDEQFF
>TRBV19|TRBD2|few|TRBJ2-7
TGTGCCAGTAGTATGGCGGGAGTTGCGTACGAGCAGTACTTC
CASSMAGVAYEQYF
>TRBV27|NA|NA|TRBJ2-1
TGTGCCAGCAGTCCCATGATCCGCGGATCCTACAATGAGCAGTTCTTC
CASSPMIRGSYNEQFF
>TRBV29-1|NA|NA|TRBJ1-1
TGCAGCGTCGCTGACCTCGTCCCCAGGGAAGCTTTCTTT
CSVADLVPREAFF
>TRBV7-9|TRBD2|NA|TRBJ2-1
TGTGCCAGCAGCTCGACTAGCGGGAGCTACAATGAGCAGTTCTTC
CASSSTSGSYNEQFF
>TRBV6-5|NA|NA|TRBJ2-2
TGTGCCAGCAGTTACTCCTTGACTGGCACCGGGGAGCTGTTTTTT
CASSYSLTGTGELFF
>TRBV2|NA|NA|TRBJ2-3
TGTGCCAGCAGTGAGGGGACTCGGGGGAGCTTGCCGCAGTATTTT
CASSEGTRGSLPQYF
>TRBV18|NA|NA|TRBJ2-7
TGTGCCAGCTCACCAGGAGGGGGAGATGAGCAGTACTTC
CASSPGGGDEQYF
>TRBV9|NA|once|TRBJ1-1
TGTGCCAGCAGCACCGGGACGATGAACACTGAAGCTTTCTTT
CASSTGTMNTEAFF
>TRBV4-3|TRBD2|NA|TRBJ2-3
TGCGCCAGCAGCCAAGGGTTAGCGGGAGGGCCAGATACGCAGTATTTT
CASSQGLAGGPDTQYF
>TRBV28|NA|NA|TRBJ2-5
TGTGCCAGTCGTACTGGGGGAGAGACCCAGTACTTC
CASRTGGETQYF
>TRBV9|TRBD2|few|TRBJ2-5
TGTGCCAGCACCCCTGGGGGGATACCCGGGGGGAAGACCCAGTACTTC
CASTPGGIPGGKTQYF
>TRBV4-2|TRBD1|NA|TRBJ2-7
TGTGCCAGCAGCCGTGTCCGGGACAGGGCCAACGAGCAGTACTTC
CASSRVRDRANEQYF
>TRBV27|NA|NA|TRBJ2-7
TGTGCCAGCAGTTTCAGGGGCCGGCACGAGCAGTACTTC
CASSFRGRHEQYF
>TRBV29-1|NA|few|TRBJ2-1
TGCAGCCCCCAGGGACTCGGGGGTAACGAGCAGTTCTTC
CSPQGLGGNEQFF
>TRBV27|NA|few|TRBJ2-7
TGTGCCAGCAGTATCCGGGGTTACCTCTCCTACGAGCAGTACTTC
CASSIRGYLSYEQYF
>TRBV19|NA|NA|TRBJ2-5
TGTGCCAGTAGTATTGGGAGGCCGGAGACCCAGTACTTC
CASSIGRPETQYF
>TRBV10-3|NA|few|TRBJ1-4
TGTGCCAGCAGTGAAGGGGTGAATGAAAAACTGTTTTTT
CASSEGVNEKLFF
>TRBV25-1|NA|NA|TRBJ2-7
TGTGCCAGTGGTCCGCCCAGGGAGCAGTACTTC
CASGPPREQYF
>TRBV19|TRBD1|NA|TRBJ1-5
TGTGCCAGTACCACGATCCGGGACAGGGGACAGCCCCAGCATTTT
CASTTIRDRGQPQHF
>TRBV29-1|TRBD1|few|TRBJ1-2
TGCAGCGTCGAGGGACAGACAACCACTAACTATGGCTACACCTTC
CSVEGQTTTNYGYTF
>TRBV6-5|NA|NA|TRBJ2-7
TGTGCCAGCAGCCAGACAGGTCTAGACGAGCAGTACTTC
CASSQTGLDEQYF
>TRBV5-1|NA|NA|TRBJ2-7
TGCGCCAGCAGCTTGTTAGTGGTGGATTCCGGGGGAAGCTACGAGCAGTACTTC
CASSLLVVDSGGSYEQYF
>TRBV29-1|TRBD1|once|TRBJ2-7
TGCAGCGCCAGGGACAGAACCGAGCAGTACTTC
CSARDRTEQYF
>TRBV19|NA|few|TRBJ2-2
TGTGCCAGTAGTATTCGGGTAACCGGGGAGCTGTTTTTT
CASSIRVTGELFF
>TRBV7-9|NA|few|TRBJ2-7
TGTGCCAGCAGCATAACCGGGAGTTACTACGAGCAGTACTTC
CASSITGSYYEQYF
>TRBV27|NA|NA|TRBJ2-7
TGTGCCAGCAGTTTTCGGGACACGGGCTCGGAGCAGTACTTC
CASSFRDTGSEQYF
>TRBV27|TRBD2|NA|TRBJ2-3
TGTGCCAGCAGTTCTCCCACTAGCGGAGCAGATACGCAGTATTTT
CASSSPTSGADTQYF
>TRBV29-1|TRBD1|NA|TRBJ1-1
TGCAGCGTTAGCCGGGACAGGGTTTGGACTGAAGCTTTCTTT
CSVSRDRVWTEAFF
>TRBV29-1|NA|few|TRBJ2-5
TGCAGCGTCGACGGGGACTTCCAAGAGACCCAGTACTTC
CSVDGDFQETQYF
>TRBV30|TRBD1|NA|TRBJ1-4
TGTGCCTGGAGGCCTACAGGGGTGGCTAATGAAAAACTGTTTTTT
CAWRPTGVANEKLFF
>TRBV9|TRBD2|NA|TRBJ2-1
TGTGCCAGCAGCGTAGCCACGGGACTAAATAATGAGCAGTTCTTC
CASSVATGLNNEQFF
>TRBV29-1|TRBD1|NA|TRBJ2-7
TGCAGCGTTGTAGGGGGCGGCGAGCAGTACTTC
CSVVGGGEQYF
>TRBV30|NA|NA|TRBJ2-2
TGTGCCTGGTTTCAGGGGACCGGGGAGCTGTTTTTT
CAWFQGTGELFF
>TRBV29-1|TRBD2|NA|TRBJ2-7
TGCAGCGTGGACAATGGGGGGGAAGAGCAGTACTTC
CSVDNGGEEQYF